A single sample gave rise to the 25 T cell receptor beta chains below, sequenced in a study of blood T cell repertoires in COVID-19. Assay used: immunoSEQ multiplex PCR; TCRdb lists only in-frame clones, some missing. Here the sample spans about 90,000 clones, about 88% being singletons. Specimen: peripheral blood. The origin of the receptors is a man older than 75 with acute or convalescent COVID-19.

This clone was seen more than once but under ten times. V and J are TRBV28 and TRBJ1-5; D may be TRBD1 (5 bases). CDR1 is MDHEN and CDR2 is SYDVKM in the germline V gene. The CDR3 spans 13 residues. Trimming shortened V by 6 bases and J by 7 bases, and 13 bases separated the two germline ends. CDR3 region: CASRDSFWQPQHF. The CDR3 bases are TGTGCCAGCAGAGACAGCTTTTGGCAGCCCCAGCATTTT.

This chain joins TRBV4-1 and TRBJ2-1; TRBD2 aligns across 14 bases. Losses at the gene ends were 6 bases for V and 9 bases for J; bases not matched to a gene: 7. The CDR3 sequence is 15 residues long. From germline, CDR1 is MGHRA and CDR2 YSYEKL. This chain's CDR3 is CASSPTSGRAGEQFF. The DNA for the CDR3 is TGCGCCAGCAGTCCGACTAGCGGGAGGGCTGGTGAGCAGTTCTTC.

This sequence joins TRBV7-2 and TRBJ2-3, with D maybe TRBD1 (5 bases). The V end was cut by 4 bases, the J end by 4 bases, with 15 bases between. Germline V gene lookup returns CDR1 SGHTA and CDR2 FQGNSA. The CDR3 loop spans 15 amino acids. The DNA for the CDR3 is TGTGCCAGCAGCTCGCAACTCCAGGGCGCAGATACGCAGTATTTT. Amino acids: CASSSQLQGADTQYF.

V usage is TRBV19 and J usage is TRBJ1-2; 10 bases match TRBD1. V trimming: 6 bases; J trimming: 6 bases; junction bases outside the gene matches: 10. Per germline, CDR1 LNHDA and CDR2 SQIVND (reference sequence). The CDR3 runs to 15 residues. The CDR3 DNA sequence: TGTGCCAGTAGATTCCGTAAGACAGGGGGCAATGGCTACACCTTC. This codes for CASRFRKTGGNGYTF.

This clone was seen a single time. CDR3 nucleotide sequence: TGTGCCAGCAGCTCGGGACAGAGAGGGACCGGGGAGCTGTTTTTT. Translated, it gives CASSSGQRGTGELFF. The chain employs TRBV5-4 and TRBJ2-2, with 7 bases lining up with TRBD1. Germline V lookup: CDR1 SGHNT, CDR2 YYREEE (reference sequence). The CDR3 is 15 amino acids. Trimming removed 3 bases from V and 5 bases from J; junction bases left unmatched: 7. The full variable domain, rest sourced from reference TRBV5-4 and TRBJ2-2, is ETGVTQSPTHLIKTRGQQVTLRCSSQSGHNTVSWYQQALGQGPQFIFQYYREEENGRGNFPPRFSGLQFPNYSSELNVNALELDDSALYLCASSSGQRGTGELFFGEGSRLTVL.

This clone occurred once. This chain connects TRBV24-1 to TRBJ1-5; 8 bases are a match to TRBD1. V shed 2 bases and J 10 bases; nucleotides not matched to a gene: 9. Per germline, CDR1 KGHDR and CDR2 SFDVKD. The CDR3 extends over 15 amino acids. CDR3 residues: CATSDSGTGYDPQHF. DNA for the CDR3: TGTGCCACCAGTGATTCCGGGACAGGCTACGACCCCCAGCATTTT.

This clone was observed once. The rearrangement joins TRBV6-5 to TRBJ2-5; the D is unclear. Germline V gene lookup returns CDR1 MNHEY and CDR2 SVGAGI. V lost 6 bases to trimming and J lost 4 bases, with 9 bases between them. The CDR3 contains 12 residues. CDR3 bases: TGTGCCAGCAGCCCCCTAGGAGAGACCCAGTACTTC. Residues: CASSPLGETQYF.

CDR3 protein: CASSRDINYGYTF. In DNA, the CDR3 is TGTGCCAGCAGCAGGGACATTAACTATGGCTACACCTTC. The chain is built from TRBV28 and TRBJ1-2, with D possibly TRBD1 on 6 matching bases. In germline, CDR1 is MDHEN, CDR2 SYDVKM. With 6 bases removed from V and 1 base from J, the gap between germline ends came to 9 bases. CDR3 length: 13 amino acids.

The chain is built from TRBV19 and TRBJ1-2, with 9 nucleotides matching TRBD1. The trim removed 5 bases at V and 6 bases at J, leaving 10 bases unmatched. In germline, CDR1 is LNHDA, CDR2 SQIVND (reference sequence). This CDR3 spans 15 amino acids. In DNA form, the CDR3 reads TGTGCCAGTAGTCCGTCCGGGACAGGGATCAATGGCTACACCTTC. This sequence encodes CASSPSGTGINGYTF.

This clone was picked up a small number of times. This chain connects TRBV2 to TRBJ2-2, with TRBD2 matching over 11 bases. Germline assignment: CDR1 SNHLY and CDR2 FYNNEI. CDR3 length equals 14 residues. With 5 bases clipped from V and 5 bases from J, the junction kept 1 base outside the gene matches. CDR3 region: CASSLAGGTGELFF. DNA for the CDR3: TGTGCCAGCAGTTTAGCGGGAGGGACCGGGGAGCTGTTTTTT.

This clone was recorded once. The V gene is TRBV11-2, the J gene TRBJ2-7; TRBD2 agrees at 11 bases. J was trimmed by 0 bases and V by 3 bases; bases with no gene match: 1. Germline values: CDR1 SGHAT, CDR2 FQNNGV. The CDR3 totals 15 residues. CDR3 DNA: TGTGCCAGCAGCTTCGGGACTAGCGGCTCCTACGAGCAGTACTTC. It codes for CASSFGTSGSYEQYF.

The genes are TRBV7-9 and TRBJ1-2; TRBD1 might be the D (6 bases). The V and J ends lost 7 bases and 2 bases respectively, with 17 bases between them. CDR3 size: 15 residues. Germline V CDR1 and CDR2: SEHNR, FQNEAQ (reference sequence). The CDR3 is CASTLGETGNYGYTF. CDR3 DNA: TGTGCCAGCACCCTTGGAGAGACAGGAAACTATGGCTACACCTTC.

The table lists this clone with a count of one. CDR3 bases: TGTGCCAGCGCTTGGGACAGGGGGCGCGGATCCTACGAGCAGTACTTC. Its protein is CASAWDRGRGSYEQYF. This chain uses TRBV11-1 with TRBJ2-7; 12 positions match TRBD1. Germline V gene data show CDR1 as SGHAT and CDR2 as FQDESV (reference sequence). The CDR3 spans 16 residues. V lost 8 bases and J lost 1; bases outside the gene matches: 9.

In this sample, this clone turned up once. This chain connects TRBV27 to TRBJ2-1; 11 nucleotides align to TRBD2. The CDR3 spans 15 residues. The germline CDR1 and CDR2 sequences are MNHEY and SMNVEV (reference sequence). Trimming removed 3 bases from V and 7 bases from J; junction bases left unmatched: 5. The CDR3 coding sequence is TGTGCCAGCAGTTTGAGGACTAGCGGGTATAATGAGCAGTTCTTC. Its protein product is CASSLRTSGYNEQFF.

The chain is built from TRBV25-1 and TRBJ1-1; D possibly corresponds to TRBD1 (6 bases). Germline-derived CDR1 and CDR2 are MGHDK and SYGVNS. CDR3 length: 16 amino acids. Between the trimmed V and J ends, which lost 2 bases and 1 base, there was a span of 14 bases. CDR3 bases: TGTGCCAGCAGTGAAGGGGGGGCTGTTGAGAACACTGAAGCTTTCTTT. This sequence encodes CASSEGGAVENTEAFF.

This clone was recorded only once. The J gene is TRBJ2-7, the V gene TRBV14, with D hard to call. Germline CDR1 and CDR2: SGHDN and FVKESK. Trimming pared 0 bases from V and 6 bases from J, leaving 9 bases between. The CDR3 sequence is 13 residues long. CDR3 coding DNA: TGTGCCAGCAGCCAAGAGCTGAAAGCCGAGCAGTACTTC. Translated: CASSQELKAEQYF.

This sequence joins TRBV7-6 and TRBJ2-1; TRBD2 matches at 8 bases. CDR1 is SGHVS, CDR2 FNYEAQ, per germline. The CDR3 is 16 amino acids. With 1 base clipped from V and 8 bases from J, the junction kept 10 bases outside the gene matches. The CDR3 nucleotides are TGTGCCAGCAGCTTAGATGGGGGAGGACTAGCAGATGAGCAGTTCTTC. It encodes CASSLDGGGLADEQFF.

The chain couples TRBV7-3 to TRBJ2-1; D unresolved. With 4 bases removed from V and 2 bases from J, the gap between germline ends came to 15 bases. CDR1 SGHTA and CDR2 FQGTGA come from the germline V gene. The CDR3 consists of 16 residues. The CDR3 DNA reads as TGTGCCAGCAGCTCCGTGGCGGCGCTCACCTACAATGAGCAGTTCTTC. Protein: CASSSVAALTYNEQFF.

This sequence joins TRBV7-2 and TRBJ1-1, with 8 bases matching TRBD1. Germline CDR1 and CDR2: SGHTA and FQGNSA. The CDR3 runs 14 residues. The V and J ends lost 6 bases and 1 base, in that order; junction bases with no gene match: 4. The CDR3 reads CASRLQGGNTEAFF. The CDR3 nucleotides are TGTGCCAGCAGGTTACAGGGGGGGAACACTGAAGCTTTCTTT. Complete variable domain (other parts from reference TRBV7-2 and TRBJ1-1): GAGVSQSPSNKVTEKGKDVELRCDPISGHTALYWYRQSLGQGLEFLIYFQGNSAPDKSGLPSDRFSAERTGGSVSTLTIQRTQQEDSAVYLCASRLQGGNTEAFFGQGTRLTVV.

This clone came up a few times. The genes are TRBV28 and TRBJ1-5; the D is unclear. The CDR3 sequence is 12 residues long. The germline V gene encodes CDR1 MDHEN and CDR2 SYDVKM. Trimming took off 10 bases at V and 1 base at J, with 8 bases between the two ends. CDR3 DNA: TGTGCCACCCTATCCAGCAATCAGCCCCAGCATTTT. Amino acid sequence: CATLSSNQPQHF.

This clone was seen just once. The CDR3 is CASSPFSGPGTDTQYF. The CDR3 DNA reads TGTGCCAGCAGCCCCTTTTCTGGGCCGGGGACAGATACGCAGTATTTT. The chain couples TRBV9 to TRBJ2-3; a possible D gene is TRBD2 (5 bases). Germline V gene lookup returns CDR1 SGDLS and CDR2 YYNGEE. The CDR3 contains 16 residues. The V gene lost 4 bases and the J gene lost 3 bases, with 18 bases spanning the gap.

V and J are TRBV19 and TRBJ1-5, with D unclear. The CDR3 runs to 17 residues. Looked up from germline, CDR1 is LNHDA and CDR2 is SQIVND (reference sequence). V was shortened by 6 bases and J by 3 bases, with 21 bases between the two germline ends. CDR3 bases: TGTGCCAGTAGCACGACAAGGGTTGGGAGGGACAATCAGCCCCAGCATTTT. Amino acids: CASSTTRVGRDNQPQHF.

This clone has only a few counts. This chain links TRBV7-9 with TRBJ1-4; TRBD1 matches at 9 bases. Germline V lookup: CDR1 SEHNR, CDR2 FQNEAQ (reference sequence). The CDR3 contains 16 residues. J lost 2 bases, V lost 3 bases, and 4 bases had no gene match. CDR3 in amino acids: CASSLGQGSTNEKLFF. The CDR3 bases are TGTGCCAGCAGCTTGGGACAGGGTTCGACTAATGAAAAACTGTTTTTT.

CDR3 nucleotide sequence: TGTGCTAGTGGTTCAGACCCTAGAAATGAGCAGTTCTTC. It yields the protein CASGSDPRNEQFF. The chain employs TRBV12-5 and TRBJ2-1, with unresolved D. The CDR3 is made up of 13 amino acids. Trimming removed 4 bases from V and 7 bases from J, with 11 bases in between. Germline CDR1 LGHNT, CDR2 FRNRAP.

This clone was found once. The chain couples TRBV2 to TRBJ1-4; perhaps TRBD1 as D (5 bases). Trimming stripped 6 bases from V and 3 bases from J, with 14 bases between. Germline V gene sequence: CDR1 SNHLY, CDR2 FYNNEI. The CDR3 extends over 15 amino acids. CDR3 region: CASRGLGLSNEKLFF. CDR3 nucleotide sequence: TGTGCCAGCAGAGGGTTGGGGCTCTCTAATGAAAAACTGTTTTTT.